The clone carrying this TCR beta chain was found many times. What it binds is not known. A 5'RACE template-switching step, the method used to make TCR cDNA, added a universal primer site and UMIs. TCRdb called the 5' RACE reads again in MiXCR, with one record for every CDR3 protein. The repertoire consists of 250,000 or so distinct CDR3 sequences, with more than 3.5% occurring once and the leading ten covering under 20%. The entry originates in a study of T cells after yellow fever vaccination. The study's findings and limits: Peak timing came faster in the weaker secondary response, day 5 versus 15. Post-booster samples contained most primary-vaccination clones (more than 95% CD4, 88% CD8). Clonotypes appearing in both CD4 and CD8 compartments existed, and their share was small.

Trimming removed 4 bases at V and 5 bases at J, with 17 bases between. CDR3 size: 16 residues. J is TRBJ2-2 and V is TRBV23-1, with D maybe TRBD1 (5 bases). TRBV23-1 is an open reading frame whose function is uncertain. The sequencing here drew on PBMCs, taken 15 days after the yellow fever booster vaccination. The clonotype originates from a man aged 18 to 29 who received the YFV17D yellow fever vaccine. CDR3 in DNA: TGCGCCAGCAGTCCTGTGTGCAGGGATGAAACCGGGGAGCTGTTTTTT. Amino acids: CASSPVCRDETGELFF.